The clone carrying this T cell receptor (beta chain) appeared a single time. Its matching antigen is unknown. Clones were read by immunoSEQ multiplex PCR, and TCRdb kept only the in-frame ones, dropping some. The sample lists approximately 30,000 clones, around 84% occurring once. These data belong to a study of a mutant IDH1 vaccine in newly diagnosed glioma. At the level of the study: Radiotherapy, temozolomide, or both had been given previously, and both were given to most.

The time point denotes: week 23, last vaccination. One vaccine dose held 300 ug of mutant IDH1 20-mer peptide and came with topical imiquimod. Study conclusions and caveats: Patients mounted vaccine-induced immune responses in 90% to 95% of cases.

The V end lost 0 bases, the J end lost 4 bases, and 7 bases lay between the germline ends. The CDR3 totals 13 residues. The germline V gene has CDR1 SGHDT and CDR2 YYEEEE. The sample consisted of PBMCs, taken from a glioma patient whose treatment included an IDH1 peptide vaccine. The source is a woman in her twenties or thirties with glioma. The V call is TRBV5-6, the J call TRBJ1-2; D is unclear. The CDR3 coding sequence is TGTGCCAGCAGCTTGGATCCGGGCTATGGCTACACCTTC. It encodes CASSLDPGYGYTF. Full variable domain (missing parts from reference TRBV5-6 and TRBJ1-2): DAGVTQSPTHLIKTRGQQVTLRCSPKSGHDTVSWYQQALGQGPQFIFQYYEEEERQRGNFPDRFSGHQFPNYSSELNVNALLLGDSALYLCASSLDPGYGYTFGSGTRLTVV.